The T cell receptor (beta chain) described here comes from a study of shared clonotypes between healthy human individuals. Notes on the study in general: It was only blood that was sampled, and tissue repertoires likely differ. Depth was large, yet rarefaction showed that sorted-subset sequencing was incomplete.

All of the donors resided in Nashville, Tennessee, and each was a Caucasian adult. Researchers partitioned CD4+ cells into CD45RA+ naive and CD45RA-negative memory subsets. The repertoire was sequenced with immunoSEQ multiplex PCR; TCRdb's copy has only in-frame clones and lacks some. The sample contains millions of clones, 85% to 95% of which appear only once. J gave up 5 bases and V 5 bases, and 7 bases lay outside the gene matches. Germline V gene data show CDR1 as SGHVS and CDR2 as FNYEAQ. CDR3 length equals 15 residues. This clone was seen just once. Its antigen is unknown. This receptor was identified in a man between 18 and 35 years old in good health. Material: naive CD4+ T cells sorted from blood. Specified subset: CD45RA+ positively selected. This chain uses TRBV7-6 with TRBJ2-7; TRBD1 matches at 12 bases. The CDR3 protein is CASSKGQGAVDEQYF. In DNA, the CDR3 is TGTGCCAGCAGCAAGGGACAGGGGGCGGTGGACGAGCAGTACTTC.